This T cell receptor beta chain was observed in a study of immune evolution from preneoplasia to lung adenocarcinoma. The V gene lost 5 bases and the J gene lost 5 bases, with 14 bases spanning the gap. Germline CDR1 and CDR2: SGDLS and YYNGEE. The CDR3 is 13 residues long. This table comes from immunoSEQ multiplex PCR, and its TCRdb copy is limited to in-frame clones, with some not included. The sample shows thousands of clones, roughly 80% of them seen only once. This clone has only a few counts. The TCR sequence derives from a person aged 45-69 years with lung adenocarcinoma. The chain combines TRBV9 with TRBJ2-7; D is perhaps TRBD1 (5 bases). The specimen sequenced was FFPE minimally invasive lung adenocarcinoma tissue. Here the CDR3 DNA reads TGTGCCAGCAGTAGGGGCAGGGAAGACGAGCAGTACTTC. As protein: CASSRGREDEQYF.